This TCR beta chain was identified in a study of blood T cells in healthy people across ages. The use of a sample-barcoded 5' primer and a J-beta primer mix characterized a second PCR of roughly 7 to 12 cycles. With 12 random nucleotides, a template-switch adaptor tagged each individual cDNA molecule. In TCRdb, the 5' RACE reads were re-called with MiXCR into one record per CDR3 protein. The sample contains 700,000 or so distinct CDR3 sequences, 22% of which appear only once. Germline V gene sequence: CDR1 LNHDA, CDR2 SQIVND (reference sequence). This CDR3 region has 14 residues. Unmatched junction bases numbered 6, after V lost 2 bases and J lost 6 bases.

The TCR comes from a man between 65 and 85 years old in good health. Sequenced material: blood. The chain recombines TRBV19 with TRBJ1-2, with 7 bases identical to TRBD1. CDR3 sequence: CASSIPTGRNGYTF. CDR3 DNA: TGTGCCAGTAGTATACCGACAGGGAGGAATGGCTACACCTTC. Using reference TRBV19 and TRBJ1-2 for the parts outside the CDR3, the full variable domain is DGGITQSPKYLFRKEGQNVTLSCEQNLNHDAMYWYRQDPGQGLRLIYYSQIVNDFQKGDIAEGYSVSREKKESFPLTVTSAQKNPTAFYLCASSIPTGRNGYTFGSGTRLTVV.